This T cell receptor beta chain was profiled in a study of T cells expressing NK-cell markers. TCRdb re-called the 5' RACE reads and shows each CDR3 protein once, DNA omitted. The sample shows approximately 420,000 distinct CDR3 sequences, and roughly 10% sits with its ten largest clones. Points from the study as a whole: Researchers report these clonotypes also headed the CD3+CD56-NKG2C+ fraction in a handful of donors.

In regard to this clonotype: The antigen is undetermined.

Source material: blood T cells: a sorted CD56 or NKG2C T cell subset, CD4+ or CD8+ T cells, or bulk PBMC T cells (not recorded which). The TCR originated in a woman in her forties or fifties in good health.

The CDR3 sequence is CASSPLPRDISGNTIYF. The genes are TRBV18 and TRBJ1-3. Germline V gene data show CDR1 as KGHSH and CDR2 as LQKENI. The CDR3 covers 17 residues.